This entry lists 30 T cell receptor beta chains sequenced from one sample in a study of blood T cells in healthy people across ages. Then a second PCR, running roughly 6 to 12 cycles, was carried out with a sample-barcoded 5' primer and a J-beta primer mix. TCRdb redid the calling of the 5' RACE reads with MiXCR, one entry per CDR3 protein. The repertoire has fewer than 2 million distinct CDR3 sequences, around 40% of them found once; the top ten carry more than 20%. Input material: blood. The receptors shown here come from a human donor in good health.

This chain links TRBV4-2 with TRBJ1-2; 7 bases line up with TRBD1. Germline V gene lookup returns CDR1 LGHNA and CDR2 YNFKEQ. The CDR3 runs 17 residues. Losses at the gene ends were 3 bases for V and 5 bases for J; bases not matched to a gene: 15. The CDR3 DNA reads as TGTGCCAGCAGCCAGGATGAGAGAGTGAGGGGGCATTATGGCTACACCTTC. Protein sequence: CASSQDERVRGHYGYTF.

This clonotype was found once. The rearrangement links TRBV5-1 to TRBJ1-1; D is possibly TRBD1 (5 bases). The CDR3 sequence is 16 residues long. CDR1 SGHRS and CDR2 YFSETQ come from the germline V gene. With 1 base removed from V and 1 base from J, the gap between germline ends came to 14 bases. The CDR3 region has the DNA TGCGCCAGCAGCTTGTCCCAGTGGGGCGAGAACACTGAAGCTTTCTTT. Translated, it gives CASSLSQWGENTEAFF.

This chain joins TRBV20-1 and TRBJ2-1; D possibly corresponds to TRBD2 (7 bases). This CDR3 is built from 12 residues. V shed 8 bases and J shed 10 bases, with 18 bases lying between them. CDR1 is DFQATT and CDR2 is SNEGSKA in the germline V gene (reference sequence). The CDR3 spells CSPVRGAYEQFF. CDR3 bases: TGCAGTCCCGTCCGGGGGGCCTACGAGCAGTTCTTC.

The genes are TRBV5-1 and TRBJ2-5; no definite D call. Trimming took off 5 bases at V and 5 bases at J, with 13 bases between the two ends. The CDR3 runs to 13 residues. Germline CDR1 and CDR2: SGHRS and YFSETQ. The CDR3 region is CASRGGDLETQYF. CDR3 in DNA: TGCGCCAGCAGGGGCGGTGACTTGGAGACCCAGTACTTC.

The sample holds a few counts of this clonotype. The V gene is TRBV7-6, the J gene TRBJ1-4, with unresolved D. The V end was cut by 1 base, the J end by 2 bases, with 17 bases between. This CDR3 is 18 amino acids long. Germline loops: CDR1 SGHVS, CDR2 FNYEAQ. This chain's CDR3 is CASSLVRAGLGTNEKLFF. The CDR3 coding sequence is TGTGCCAGCAGCTTAGTCCGTGCCGGGTTAGGGACTAATGAAAAACTGTTTTTT.

V and J are TRBV6-5 and TRBJ2-1, with D unclear. The V end lost 2 bases, the J end lost 6 bases, and 8 bases lay between the germline ends. Germline V CDR1 and CDR2: MNHEY, SVGAGI. CDR3 length equals 13 residues. The CDR3 spells CASSYEHTNEQFF. The DNA of the CDR3 is TGTGCCAGCAGTTACGAACACACCAATGAGCAGTTCTTC.

The table lists this clonotype with a count of one. The germline gene is not matched at one end of the junction; a read error may be the cause. This chain uses TRBV7-8 with TRBJ2-2; D may be TRBD1 or TRBD2 (5 bases each). The CDR3 loop spans 15 amino acids. Looked up from germline, CDR1 is SGHVS and CDR2 is FQNEAQ. The CDR3 reads CASSSLRERNGERFF. The CDR3, as DNA: TGTGCCAGCAGCTCCCTCAGGGAAAGGAACGGGGAGCGGTTTTTT. Full variable domain (rest looked up from reference TRBV7-8 and TRBJ2-2): GAGVSQSPRYKVAKRGQDVALRCDPISGHVSLFWYQQALGQGPEFLTYFQNEAQLDKSGLPSDRFFAERPEGSVSTLKIQRTQQEDSAVYLCASSSLRERNGERFFGEGSRLTVL.

Worth noting for this clonotype: A single base separates this from a much larger clone, so it may be a read error. The gene calls are TRBV6-1 and TRBJ2-3; no definite D call. The CDR3 is made up of 13 amino acids. Germline lookup yields CDR1 MNHNS and CDR2 SASEGT. CDR3 amino acids: CASSEDVERTRYF. The DNA of the CDR3 is TGTGCCAGCAGTGAGGATGTTGAGAGGACGCGGTATTTT.

The rearrangement uses TRBV5-1 and TRBJ2-4; D could derive from TRBD1 or TRBD2 (6 bases each). The V end lost 0 bases, the J end lost 13 bases, and 23 bases lay between the germline ends. The germline V gene encodes CDR1 SGHRS and CDR2 YFSETQ. CDR3 size: 16 residues. The CDR3 coding sequence is TGCGCCAGCAGCTTGGAAGGGGGGATCTCCTACAATGAGCAGTACTTC. It encodes CASSLEGGISYNEQYF.

This clonotype has more than one count but fewer than ten. This sequence joins TRBV20-1 and TRBJ2-7; 7 bases line up with TRBD2. Germline values: CDR1 DFQATT, CDR2 SNEGSKA (reference sequence). V gave up 4 bases and J gave up 3 bases; unmatched junction bases: 3. This CDR3 is 12 amino acids long. CDR3 DNA sequence: TGCAGTGCTATCTGGGGGGGCTACGAGCAGTACTTC. Protein: CSAIWGGYEQYF.

Comment on this clonotype: This may be a read error, as it is one base from a much larger clone. This rearrangement joins TRBV28 to TRBJ2-7; D might be TRBD1 or TRBD2, each matching 5 bases. V shed 6 bases and J shed 9 bases, with 21 bases lying between them. The CDR3 is made up of 14 amino acids. Germline V gene sequence: CDR1 MDHEN, CDR2 SYDVKM. CDR3 protein: CASRLDGTRFGQYF. CDR3 bases: TGTGCCAGCAGGTTAGACGGGACCCGATTCGGGCAGTACTTC.

The rearrangement links TRBV5-4 to TRBJ1-2; 8 bases are shared with TRBD1. V gave up 3 bases and J gave up 8 bases; unmatched junction bases: 9. Germline-derived CDR1 and CDR2 are SGHNT and YYREEE (reference sequence). This CDR3 contains 14 residues. The CDR3: CASSSGTGDLGYTF. For the CDR3, the DNA is TGTGCCAGCAGCTCCGGGACAGGTGACTTGGGCTACACCTTC.

The rearrangement joins TRBV5-1 to TRBJ2-7; 7 bases agree with TRBD1. This CDR3 contains 16 residues. Trimming took 2 bases from V and 0 from J; bases not matched to a gene: 8. Germline CDR1 reads SGHRS; CDR2 reads YFSETQ. The CDR3 is CASSFDMTGSSYEQYF. The DNA of the CDR3 is TGCGCCAGCAGCTTTGATATGACAGGGAGCTCCTACGAGCAGTACTTC.

This clonotype showed up just a few times. The chain links TRBV29-1 to TRBJ2-3; D is unresolved. The CDR3 runs to 12 residues. Germline V gene sequence: CDR1 SQVTM, CDR2 ANQGSEA. V was trimmed by 4 bases and J by 10 bases, leaving 15 bases between them. CDR3 loop: CSVGDPLAPQYF. For the CDR3, the DNA is TGCAGCGTTGGCGACCCCCTTGCCCCGCAGTATTTT.

On this clonotype: The junction differs from germline at one of its ends, possibly a read error. This sequence joins TRBV11-3 and TRBJ1-5; D is ambiguous. Germline-derived CDR1 and CDR2 are SGHNT and YENEEA. The CDR3 totals 13 residues. The CDR3 region has the DNA TGTGCCGGCAGCTTCGATAGCAATCAGCCCCAGCATTTT. It encodes CAGSFDSNQPQHF.

The CDR3, as DNA: TGTGCCAGCAGCCCTGTTGGAGCGGGGGTGGATACGCAGTATTTT. It encodes CASSPVGAGVDTQYF. The chain carries TRBV7-9 and TRBJ2-3; 8 bases fit TRBD2. This CDR3 has 15 amino acids. The J segment lost 6 bases and the V segment lost 5 bases, leaving 10 bases of the junction unmatched. Germline V lookup: CDR1 SEHNR, CDR2 FQNEAQ (reference sequence).

The rearrangement links TRBV7-9 to TRBJ1-2, with 7 bases fitting TRBD1. The CDR3 has 17 amino acids. After removal of 5 bases from V and 6 bases from J, the junction contained 18 bases not matched to a gene. CDR1 is SEHNR, CDR2 FQNEAQ, per germline (reference sequence). The CDR3 protein is CASSEGTVGPPGHGYTF. The CDR3 DNA is TGTGCCAGCAGCGAAGGGACAGTGGGCCCCCCGGGGCATGGCTACACCTTC. Full variable domain (missing parts from reference TRBV7-9 and TRBJ1-2): DTGVSQNPRHKITKRGQNVTFRCDPISEHNRLYWYRQTLGQGPEFLTYFQNEAQLEKSRLLSDRFSAERPKGSFSTLEIQRTEQGDSAMYLCASSEGTVGPPGHGYTFGSGTRLTVV.

The chain recombines TRBV5-6 with TRBJ1-2; D possibly corresponds to TRBD1 (6 bases). Trimming took off 3 bases at V and 3 bases at J, with 12 bases between the two ends. The CDR3 contains 14 residues. Germline lookup yields CDR1 SGHDT and CDR2 YYEEEE. In nucleotides, the CDR3 is TGTGCCAGCAGCTGGACCGACAGGTACTATGGCTACACCTTC. This encodes CASSWTDRYYGYTF.

The rearrangement uses TRBV9 and TRBJ2-2; 7 bases fit TRBD2. The germline V gene encodes CDR1 SGDLS and CDR2 YYNGEE. This CDR3 is 14 amino acids long. The J segment lost 7 bases and the V segment lost 0 bases, leaving 3 bases of the junction unmatched. CDR3 in amino acids: CASSVVERGGELFF. CDR3 in DNA: TGTGCCAGCAGCGTAGTAGAGCGGGGCGGGGAGCTGTTTTTT.

In this sample, this clonotype turned up a few times. The chain employs TRBV21-1 and TRBJ1-5; the table's D call TRBD1 went unverified against the DNA. TRBV21-1 is shown as a pseudogene. The CDR3 is made up of 14 amino acids. The CDR3 DNA sequence: TGTGCCAGCGGGCGCCCCGGGGGAGATCAGCCCCAGCATTTT. This translates into CASGRPGGDQPQHF.

In its sample, this clonotype was seen a few times. This chain uses TRBV7-6 with TRBJ1-2; 7 nucleotides match TRBD1. J gave up 7 bases and V 5 bases, and 10 bases lay outside the gene matches. The CDR3 extends over 14 amino acids. In germline, CDR1 is SGHVS, CDR2 FNYEAQ. The CDR3: CASSPNTGDAGYTF. The DNA of the CDR3 is TGTGCCAGCAGCCCGAACACAGGGGACGCTGGCTACACCTTC.

The V gene is TRBV20-1, the J gene TRBJ2-4; D possibly matches TRBD1 or TRBD2 (5 bases each). The V gene lost 1 base and the J gene lost 3 bases, with 7 bases spanning the gap. This CDR3 has 13 amino acids. Looked up from germline, CDR1 is DFQATT and CDR2 is SNEGSKA (reference sequence). The CDR3 nucleotides are TGCAGTGCTAGAGTTGGGGGCAAAAACATTCAGTACTTC. Amino acid sequence: CSARVGGKNIQYF.

This chain connects TRBV5-6 to TRBJ1-3; D is uncertain. Trimming removed 1 base from V and 6 bases from J, with 2 bases in between. Germline CDR1 is SGHDT and CDR2 is YYEEEE. The CDR3 has 11 residues. CDR3 sequence: CASSLKNTIYF. CDR3 sequence (DNA): TGTGCCAGCAGCTTGAAAAACACCATATATTTT.

J is TRBJ1-2 and V is TRBV4-1; 7 bases line up with TRBD1. The CDR3 contains 16 residues. Germline CDR1 reads MGHRA; CDR2 reads YSYEKL. The V segment lost 4 bases and the J segment 0 bases; nucleotides outside the gene matches: 8. CDR3 sequence: CASSRPGQVANYGYTF. In DNA, the CDR3 is TGCGCCAGCAGCCGACCCGGACAGGTAGCTAACTATGGCTACACCTTC.

The J gene is TRBJ1-2, the V gene TRBV11-2; no clear D. The ends were cut back, 1 base at V and 4 bases at J, with 13 bases in the middle. The CDR3 length is 15 residues. CDR1 SGHAT and CDR2 FQNNGV come from the germline V gene. The chain's CDR3 is CASSLVFQSSYGYTF. CDR3 nucleotides: TGTGCCAGCAGCTTAGTATTTCAGTCCTCCTATGGCTACACCTTC. The variable domain in full, with the rest retrieved from reference TRBV11-2 and TRBJ1-2, is EAGVAQSPRYKIIEKRQSVAFWCNPISGHATLYWYQQILGQGPKLLIQFQNNGVVDDSQLPKDRFSAERLKGVDSTLKIQPAKLEDSAVYLCASSLVFQSSYGYTFGSGTRLTVV.

V usage is TRBV7-2 and J usage is TRBJ1-1; 8 bases fit TRBD1. Germline CDR1 SGHTA, CDR2 FQGNSA. The length of the CDR3 is 13 residues. The trim removed 5 bases at V and 7 bases at J, leaving 6 bases unmatched. CDR3 nucleotides: TGTGCCAGCAGCACGGACAGGGCGGTTGAAGCTTTCTTT. This translates into CASSTDRAVEAFF. The variable domain in full, with the rest retrieved from reference TRBV7-2 and TRBJ1-1, is GAGVSQSPSNKVTEKGKDVELRCDPISGHTALYWYRQSLGQGLEFLIYFQGNSAPDKSGLPSDRFSAERTGGSVSTLTIQRTQQEDSAVYLCASSTDRAVEAFFGQGTRLTVV.

The chain recombines TRBV7-2 with TRBJ2-2; D is perhaps TRBD1 or TRBD2 (6 bases each). V was clipped by 5 bases and J by 2 bases, with 12 bases between them. Germline-derived CDR1 and CDR2 are SGHTA and FQGNSA. The CDR3 has 15 amino acids. The CDR3 sequence is CASSMGGHNTGELFF. The CDR3 DNA is TGTGCCAGCAGCATGGGGGGCCATAACACCGGGGAGCTGTTTTTT. Looking up the rest from reference TRBV7-2 and TRBJ2-2 gives the full variable domain: GAGVSQSPSNKVTEKGKDVELRCDPISGHTALYWYRQSLGQGLEFLIYFQGNSAPDKSGLPSDRFSAERTGGSVSTLTIQRTQQEDSAVYLCASSMGGHNTGELFFGEGSRLTVL.

The chain joins TRBV20-1 to TRBJ1-2; D is perhaps TRBD1 (5 bases). This CDR3 region has 11 residues. Per germline, CDR1 DFQATT and CDR2 SNEGSKA (reference sequence). With 6 bases removed from V and 2 bases from J, the gap between germline ends came to 7 bases. The CDR3 loop is CSAWTNYGYTF. The CDR3 bases are TGCAGTGCCTGGACAAACTATGGCTACACCTTC.

This clonotype was observed a few times. J is TRBJ2-3 and V is TRBV29-1; D is ambiguous. The germline CDR1 and CDR2 sequences are SQVTM and ANQGSEA. Trimming pared 2 bases from V and 3 bases from J, leaving 6 bases between. CDR3 length: 12 residues. CDR3 sequence (DNA): TGCAGCGTTGAAAAGGGAACAGATACGCAGTATTTT. As protein: CSVEKGTDTQYF.

This clonotype showed up just a few times. The chain has TRBV6-1 and TRBJ1-2; a possible D gene is TRBD1 (5 bases). The germline CDR1 and CDR2 sequences are MNHNS and SASEGT. The V end lost 6 bases, the J end lost 1 base, and 30 bases lay between the germline ends. The CDR3 sequence is 20 residues long. CDR3 DNA: TGTGCCAGCAGCGAACTTTCACCTGAGACAGTTGGGGTTATTAACTATGGCTACACCTTC. Translated, it gives CASSELSPETVGVINYGYTF.